The 11 T cell receptor beta chains below all came from one sample that was sequenced in a study of liver allograft versus peripheral blood T cells. Study in general: Within transplanted livers, the T cell receptor repertoires were examined and compared against the repertoires present in the peripheral blood of liver transplant recipients.

TCRdb independently ran MiXCR on the reads; one entry per CDR3 protein. The sample includes 1,100 or so distinct CDR3 sequences, roughly 19% of them seen just once. The receptors shown here come from a human patient who had a liver transplant. The graft donor may be the source of some T cells.

This clonotype counts as medium-sized. J is TRBJ1-2 and V is TRBV6-5, with 7 bases identical to TRBD1. The CDR3 extends over 15 amino acids. The junction had 8 bases not matched to a gene; V was cut back by 2 bases and J by 5 bases. Germline CDR1 reads MNHEY; CDR2 reads SVGAGI. The CDR3 DNA follows: TGTGCCAGCAGTTACGCCAGGGACAGACCTTATGGCTACACCTTC. Encoded protein: CASSYARDRPYGYTF.

This clonotype is medium-sized by share. The V call is TRBV11-2, the J call TRBJ1-2; TRBD1 aligns across 7 bases. Germline loops: CDR1 SGHAT, CDR2 FQNNGV. This CDR3 comprises 12 residues. Losses at the gene ends were 5 bases for V and 6 bases for J; bases not matched to a gene: 3. CDR3 coding DNA: TGTGCCAGCAGCCCAGGGACAGATGGCTACACCTTC. Protein product: CASSPGTDGYTF.

Concerning this clonotype itself: With only one base between it and a far larger clone, this is likely a read error. J is TRBJ2-1 and V is TRBV20-1; D unresolved. Deletions cut 8 bases from V and 10 bases from J, with 15 bases between. Germline CDR1 is DFQATT and CDR2 is SNEGSKA (reference sequence). This CDR3 has 11 amino acids. CDR3 region: CSPDGSYEQFF. DNA for the CDR3: TGCAGTCCGGACGGATCCTACGAGCAGTTCTTC.

Within the sample, this clonotype is medium-sized. The rearrangement joins TRBV28 to TRBJ1-3, with D perhaps matching TRBD1 (6 bases). Germline-derived CDR1 and CDR2 are MDHEN and SYDVKM. V lost 4 bases and J 4 bases, leaving 11 bases between the germline ends. The CDR3 totals 14 residues. As DNA, the CDR3 is TGTGCCAGCAGTTCACAGGGATACGGAAACACCATATATTTT. Protein sequence: CASSSQGYGNTIYF. Combining the CDR3 with reference TRBV28 and TRBJ1-3 gives the whole variable domain DVKVTQSSRYLVKRTGEKVFLECVQDMDHENMFWYRQDPGLGLRLIYFSYDVKMKEKGDIPEGYSVSREKKERFSLILESASTNQTSMYLCASSSQGYGNTIYFGEGSWLTVV.

This clonotype was seen only a few times. CDR3 sequence (DNA): TGTGCCAGCACCCTGACTAGCTGGAACGAGCAGTACTTC. Protein sequence: CASTLTSWNEQYF. This rearrangement joins TRBV11-2 to TRBJ2-7; 7 nucleotides match TRBD2. The germline V gene has CDR1 SGHAT and CDR2 FQNNGV. Trimming cost V 7 bases and J 5 bases; bases outside gene matches: 8. The length of the CDR3 is 13 residues.

Only a few counts were recorded for this clonotype. CDR3 loop: CASRIRGNTGELFF. The CDR3 nucleotides read TGTGCCAGCAGAATCAGGGGTAACACCGGGGAGCTGTTTTTT. The chain employs TRBV28 and TRBJ2-2; possibly TRBD1 for D (6 bases). The CDR3 consists of 14 residues. Trimming left V 6 bases short and J 2 bases short, with 10 bases between. In germline, CDR1 is MDHEN, CDR2 SYDVKM.

In this sample, this clonotype turned up once. This sequence joins TRBV10-3 and TRBJ1-1; D gene uncertain. The CDR3 runs 13 residues. CDR1 and CDR2 from the germline V gene are ENHRY and SYGVKD. V gave up 2 bases and J gave up 2 bases, with 6 bases separating them. CDR3 amino acids: CAISEGTNTEAFF. CDR3 in DNA: TGTGCCATCAGTGAGGGTACCAACACTGAAGCTTTCTTT.

In its sample, this clonotype was seen many times. The rearrangement joins TRBV28 to TRBJ1-1; D not certain. The CDR3 loop spans 15 amino acids. The germline V gene encodes CDR1 MDHEN and CDR2 SYDVKM. V was clipped by 3 bases and J by 2 bases, with 13 bases between them. CDR3 amino acids: CASSFMSAGNTEAFF. The CDR3 nucleotides are TGTGCCAGCAGTTTCATGTCTGCAGGAAACACTGAAGCTTTCTTT.

The genes are TRBV18 and TRBJ2-3, with TRBD2 matching over 11 bases. The V gene's germline CDR1 is KGHSH and CDR2 LQKENI. The CDR3 runs to 17 residues. With V trimmed by 2 bases and J by 3 bases, 7 bases remained unmatched. CDR3 in DNA: TGTGCCAGCTCACCAGGGACTAGCGGCGTGGGGACAGATACGCAGTATTTT. Its translation is CASSPGTSGVGTDTQYF.

This clonotype is classed as medium-sized. The chain combines TRBV27 with TRBJ1-2; 7 bases fit TRBD1. Trimming removed 9 bases from V and 2 bases from J; junction bases left unmatched: 6. From germline, CDR1 is MNHEY and CDR2 SMNVEV (reference sequence). This CDR3 comprises 13 residues. CDR3: CASATGSNYGYTF. CDR3 sequence (DNA): TGTGCCAGTGCGACAGGGAGCAACTATGGCTACACCTTC.

In its sample, this clonotype was seen a few times. The chain combines TRBV30 with TRBJ2-3; 8 positions agree with TRBD2. The germline V gene has CDR1 GTSNPN and CDR2 SVGIG (reference sequence). V lost 5 bases and J lost 2; bases outside the gene matches: 12. The CDR3 totals 16 residues. This CDR3 is CAWALGAGGVTDTQYF. In nucleotides, the CDR3 is TGTGCCTGGGCCCTCGGGGCGGGAGGTGTCACAGATACGCAGTATTTT.